This TCR beta chain comes out of a study of Graves' ophthalmopathy and Graves' hyperthyroidism. Trimming shortened V by 0 bases and J by 3 bases, and 15 bases separated the two germline ends. Germline V gene sequence: CDR1 SGHNT, CDR2 YYREEE (reference sequence). The CDR3 is made up of 16 amino acids. Enrollment excluded any patients with other autoimmune diseases, uncontrolled infections, pregnancy or lactation. The authors amplified TCR beta CDR3 regions, and they did so from RNA transcripts for repertoire sequencing. First-round RT-PCR relied on HTBI primers, and a second-round multiplex PCR came next. TCRdb fed the multiplex PCR reads into MiXCR, producing one record per CDR3 protein. The sample records some 1.1 million distinct CDR3 sequences, about 36% being singletons.

The genes are TRBV5-4 and TRBJ1-2; D unclear. This TCR derives from an adult man with Graves' hyperthyroidism. Sample: peripheral blood or thyroid tissue (not recorded which). Here the CDR3 reads CASSLGQLARDYGYTF. The DNA of the CDR3 is TGTGCCAGCAGCTTGGGGCAGCTTGCGAGGGACTATGGCTACACCTTC.